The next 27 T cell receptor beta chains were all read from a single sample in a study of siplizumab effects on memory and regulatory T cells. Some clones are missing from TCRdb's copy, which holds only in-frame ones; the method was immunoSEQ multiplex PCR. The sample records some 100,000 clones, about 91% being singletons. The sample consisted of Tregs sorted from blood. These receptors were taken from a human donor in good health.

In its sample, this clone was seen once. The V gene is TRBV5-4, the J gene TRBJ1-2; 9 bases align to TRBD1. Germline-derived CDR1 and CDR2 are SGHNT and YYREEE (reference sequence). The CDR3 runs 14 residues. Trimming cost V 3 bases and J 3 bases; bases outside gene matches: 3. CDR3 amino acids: CASSWDREDYGYTF. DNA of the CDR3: TGTGCCAGCAGCTGGGACAGGGAAGACTATGGCTACACCTTC.

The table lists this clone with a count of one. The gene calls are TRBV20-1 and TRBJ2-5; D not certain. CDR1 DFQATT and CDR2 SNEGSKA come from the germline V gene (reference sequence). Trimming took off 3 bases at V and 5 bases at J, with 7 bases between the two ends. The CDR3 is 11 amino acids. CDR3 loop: CSARELETQYF. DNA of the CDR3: TGCAGTGCTAGGGAGTTGGAGACCCAGTACTTC.

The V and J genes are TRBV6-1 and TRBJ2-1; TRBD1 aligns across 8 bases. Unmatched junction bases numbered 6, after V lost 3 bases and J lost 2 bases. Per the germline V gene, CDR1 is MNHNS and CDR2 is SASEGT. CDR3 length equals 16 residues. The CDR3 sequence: CASSDAGRGPYNEQFF. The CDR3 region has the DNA TGTGCCAGCAGTGATGCGGGCAGGGGGCCCTACAATGAGCAGTTCTTC.

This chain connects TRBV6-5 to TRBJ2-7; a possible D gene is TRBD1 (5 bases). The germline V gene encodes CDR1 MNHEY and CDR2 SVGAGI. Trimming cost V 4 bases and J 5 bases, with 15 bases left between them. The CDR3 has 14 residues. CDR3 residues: CASSFFDRRDEQYF. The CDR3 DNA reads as TGTGCCAGCAGTTTCTTCGACAGACGGGACGAGCAGTACTTC.

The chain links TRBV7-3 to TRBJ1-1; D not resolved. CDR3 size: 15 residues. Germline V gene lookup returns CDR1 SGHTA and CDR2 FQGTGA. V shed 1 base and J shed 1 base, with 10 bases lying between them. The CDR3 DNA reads TGTGCCAGCAGCTTAATTGGTACACCGAACACTGAAGCTTTCTTT. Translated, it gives CASSLIGTPNTEAFF.

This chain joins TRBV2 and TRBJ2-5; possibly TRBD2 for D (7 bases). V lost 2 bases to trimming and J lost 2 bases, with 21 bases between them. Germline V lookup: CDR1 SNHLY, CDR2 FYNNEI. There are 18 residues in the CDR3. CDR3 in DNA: TGTGCCAGCAGTGAACGACCCGGACACGGGGGGCGGCAAGAGACCCAGTACTTC. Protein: CASSERPGHGGRQETQYF.

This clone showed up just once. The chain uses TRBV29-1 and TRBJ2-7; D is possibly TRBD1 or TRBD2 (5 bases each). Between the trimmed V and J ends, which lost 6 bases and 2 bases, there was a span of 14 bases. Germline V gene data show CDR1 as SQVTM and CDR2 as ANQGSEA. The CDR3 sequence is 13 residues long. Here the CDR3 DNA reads TGCAGCGTCCTCCCGGTGGGGGCCTACGAGCAGTACTTC. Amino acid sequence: CSVLPVGAYEQYF.

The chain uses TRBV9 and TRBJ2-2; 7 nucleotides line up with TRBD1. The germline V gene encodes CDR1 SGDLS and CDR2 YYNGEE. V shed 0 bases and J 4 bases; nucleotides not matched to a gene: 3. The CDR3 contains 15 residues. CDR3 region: CASSVDPGGTGELFF. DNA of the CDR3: TGTGCCAGCAGCGTAGATCCAGGGGGCACCGGGGAGCTGTTTTTT.

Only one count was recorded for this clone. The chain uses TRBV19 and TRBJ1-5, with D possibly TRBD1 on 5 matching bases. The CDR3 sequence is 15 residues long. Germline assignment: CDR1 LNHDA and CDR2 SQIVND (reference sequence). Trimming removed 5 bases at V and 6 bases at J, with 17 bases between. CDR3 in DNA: TGTGCCAGTAGTGTTGGGGGGGGGTCGGGTCAGCCCCAGCATTTT. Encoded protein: CASSVGGGSGQPQHF.

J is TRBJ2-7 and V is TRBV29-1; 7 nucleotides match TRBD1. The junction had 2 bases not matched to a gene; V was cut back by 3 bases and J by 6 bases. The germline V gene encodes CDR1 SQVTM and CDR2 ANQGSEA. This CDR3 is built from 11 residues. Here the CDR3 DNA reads TGCAGCGTTGACCCAGGGGGCGAGCAGTACTTC. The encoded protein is CSVDPGGEQYF.

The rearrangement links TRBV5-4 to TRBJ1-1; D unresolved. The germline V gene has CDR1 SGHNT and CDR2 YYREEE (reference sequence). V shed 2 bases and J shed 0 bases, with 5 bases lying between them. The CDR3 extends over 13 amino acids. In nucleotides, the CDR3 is TGTGCCAGCAGCTTATTATTGAACACTGAAGCTTTCTTT. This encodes CASSLLLNTEAFF.

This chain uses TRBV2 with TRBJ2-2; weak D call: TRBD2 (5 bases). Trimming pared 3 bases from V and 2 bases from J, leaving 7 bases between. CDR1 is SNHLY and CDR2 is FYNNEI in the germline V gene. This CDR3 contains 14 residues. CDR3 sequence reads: CASSDRLNTGELFF. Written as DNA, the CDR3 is TGTGCCAGCAGTGACAGACTAAACACCGGGGAGCTGTTTTTT.

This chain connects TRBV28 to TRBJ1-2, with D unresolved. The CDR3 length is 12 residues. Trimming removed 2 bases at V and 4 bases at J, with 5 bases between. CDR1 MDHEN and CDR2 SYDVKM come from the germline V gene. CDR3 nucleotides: TGTGCCAGCAGTTTAAATCGCTATGGCTACACCTTC. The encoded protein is CASSLNRYGYTF.

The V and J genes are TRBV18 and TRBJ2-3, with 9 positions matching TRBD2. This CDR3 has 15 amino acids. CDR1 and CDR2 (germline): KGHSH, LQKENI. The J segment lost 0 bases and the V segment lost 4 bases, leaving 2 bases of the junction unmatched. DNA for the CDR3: TGTGCCAGCTCACATACTAGCGGGAGCACAGATACGCAGTATTTT. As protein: CASSHTSGSTDTQYF.

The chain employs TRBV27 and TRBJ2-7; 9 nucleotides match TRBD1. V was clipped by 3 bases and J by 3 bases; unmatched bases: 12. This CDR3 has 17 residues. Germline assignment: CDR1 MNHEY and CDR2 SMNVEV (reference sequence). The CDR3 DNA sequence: TGTGCCAGCAGTTTCCTCAAACGTGGGACAGGGAGCTACGAGCAGTACTTC. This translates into CASSFLKRGTGSYEQYF.

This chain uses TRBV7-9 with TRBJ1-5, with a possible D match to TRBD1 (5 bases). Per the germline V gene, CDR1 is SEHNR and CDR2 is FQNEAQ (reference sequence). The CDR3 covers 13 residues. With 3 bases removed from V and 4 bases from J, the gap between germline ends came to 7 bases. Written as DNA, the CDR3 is TGTGCCAGCAGCTTTCAGGGTAATCAGCCCCAGCATTTT. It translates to CASSFQGNQPQHF.

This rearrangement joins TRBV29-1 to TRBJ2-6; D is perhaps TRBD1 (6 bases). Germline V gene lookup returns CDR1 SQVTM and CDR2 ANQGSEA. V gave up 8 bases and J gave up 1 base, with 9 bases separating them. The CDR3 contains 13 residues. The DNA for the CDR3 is TGCAGCATAACAGGGTCTGGGGCCAACGTCCTGACTTTC. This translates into CSITGSGANVLTF.

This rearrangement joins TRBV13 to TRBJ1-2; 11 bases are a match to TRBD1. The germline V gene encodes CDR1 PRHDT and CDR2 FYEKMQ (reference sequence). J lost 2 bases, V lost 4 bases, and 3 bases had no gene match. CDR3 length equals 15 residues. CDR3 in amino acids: CASSWRTGGNYGYTF. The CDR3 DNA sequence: TGTGCCAGCAGCTGGCGGACAGGGGGCAACTATGGCTACACCTTC.

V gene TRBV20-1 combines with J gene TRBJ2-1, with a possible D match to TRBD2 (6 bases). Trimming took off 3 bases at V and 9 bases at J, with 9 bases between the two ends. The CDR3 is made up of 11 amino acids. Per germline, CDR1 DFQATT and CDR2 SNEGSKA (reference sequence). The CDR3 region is CSASGSGEQFF. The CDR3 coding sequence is TGCAGTGCTAGCGGGAGTGGTGAGCAGTTCTTC.

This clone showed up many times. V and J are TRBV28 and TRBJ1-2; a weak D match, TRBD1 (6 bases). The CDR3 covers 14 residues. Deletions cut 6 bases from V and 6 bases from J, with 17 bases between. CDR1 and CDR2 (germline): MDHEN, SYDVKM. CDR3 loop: CASSAPGQYNGYTF. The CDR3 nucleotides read TGTGCCAGCAGCGCACCCGGACAGTATAATGGCTACACCTTC.

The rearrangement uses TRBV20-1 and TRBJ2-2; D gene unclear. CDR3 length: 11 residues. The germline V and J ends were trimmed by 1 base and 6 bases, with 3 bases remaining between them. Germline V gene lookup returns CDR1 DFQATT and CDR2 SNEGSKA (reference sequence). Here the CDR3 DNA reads TGCAGTGCTAGAGTGCCCGGGGAGCTGTTTTTT. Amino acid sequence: CSARVPGELFF.

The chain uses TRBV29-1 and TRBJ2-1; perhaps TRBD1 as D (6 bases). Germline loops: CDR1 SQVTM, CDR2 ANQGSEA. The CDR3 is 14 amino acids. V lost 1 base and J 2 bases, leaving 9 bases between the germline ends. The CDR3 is CSVEGQGPYNEQFF. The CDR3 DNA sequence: TGCAGCGTTGAAGGTCAGGGGCCCTACAATGAGCAGTTCTTC.

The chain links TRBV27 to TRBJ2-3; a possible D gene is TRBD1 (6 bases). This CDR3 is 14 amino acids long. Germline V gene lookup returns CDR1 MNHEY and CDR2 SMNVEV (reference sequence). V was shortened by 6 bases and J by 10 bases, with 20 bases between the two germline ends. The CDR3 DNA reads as TGTGCCAGCAGGACACAGGGTTCGCGTGATGCGCAGTATTTT. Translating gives CASRTQGSRDAQYF.

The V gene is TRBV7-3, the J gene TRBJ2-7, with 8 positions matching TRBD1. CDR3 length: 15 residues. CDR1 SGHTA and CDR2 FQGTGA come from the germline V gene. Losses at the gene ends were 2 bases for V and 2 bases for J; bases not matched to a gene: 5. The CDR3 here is CASSLGTGWTYEQYF. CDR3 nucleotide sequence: TGTGCCAGCAGCTTAGGGACAGGTTGGACCTACGAGCAGTACTTC.

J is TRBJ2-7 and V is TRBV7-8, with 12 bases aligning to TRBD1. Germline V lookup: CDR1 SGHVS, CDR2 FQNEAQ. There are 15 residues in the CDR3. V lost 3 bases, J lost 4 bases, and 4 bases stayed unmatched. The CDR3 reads CASSFGTGGFYEQYF. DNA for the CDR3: TGTGCCAGCAGCTTCGGGACAGGGGGCTTTTACGAGCAGTACTTC.

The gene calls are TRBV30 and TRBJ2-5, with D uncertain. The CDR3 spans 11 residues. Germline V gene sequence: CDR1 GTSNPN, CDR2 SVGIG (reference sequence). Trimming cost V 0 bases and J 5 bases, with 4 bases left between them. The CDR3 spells CAWSVGETQYF. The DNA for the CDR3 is TGTGCCTGGAGTGTAGGGGAGACCCAGTACTTC.

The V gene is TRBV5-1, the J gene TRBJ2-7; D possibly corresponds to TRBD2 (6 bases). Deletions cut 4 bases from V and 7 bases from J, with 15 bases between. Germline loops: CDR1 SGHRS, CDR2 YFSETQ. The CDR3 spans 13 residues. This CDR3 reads CASSAGGVREQYF. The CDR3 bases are TGCGCCAGCAGCGCCGGAGGGGTGAGGGAGCAGTACTTC.